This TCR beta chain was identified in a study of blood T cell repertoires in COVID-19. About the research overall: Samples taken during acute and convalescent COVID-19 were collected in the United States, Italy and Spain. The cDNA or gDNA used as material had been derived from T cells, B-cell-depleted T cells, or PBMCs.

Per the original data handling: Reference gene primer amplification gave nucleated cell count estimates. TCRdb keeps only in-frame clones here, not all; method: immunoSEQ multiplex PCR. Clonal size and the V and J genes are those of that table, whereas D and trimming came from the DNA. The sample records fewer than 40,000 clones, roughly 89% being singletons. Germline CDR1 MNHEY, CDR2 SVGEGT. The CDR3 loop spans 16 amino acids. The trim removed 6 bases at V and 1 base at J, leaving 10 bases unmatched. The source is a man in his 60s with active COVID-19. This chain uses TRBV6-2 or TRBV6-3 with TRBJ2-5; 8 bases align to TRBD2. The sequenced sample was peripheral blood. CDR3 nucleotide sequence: TGTGCCAGCAGCCACGGGCGGGGGGCCTCCCAAGAGACCCAGTACTTC. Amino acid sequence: CASSHGRGASQETQYF.